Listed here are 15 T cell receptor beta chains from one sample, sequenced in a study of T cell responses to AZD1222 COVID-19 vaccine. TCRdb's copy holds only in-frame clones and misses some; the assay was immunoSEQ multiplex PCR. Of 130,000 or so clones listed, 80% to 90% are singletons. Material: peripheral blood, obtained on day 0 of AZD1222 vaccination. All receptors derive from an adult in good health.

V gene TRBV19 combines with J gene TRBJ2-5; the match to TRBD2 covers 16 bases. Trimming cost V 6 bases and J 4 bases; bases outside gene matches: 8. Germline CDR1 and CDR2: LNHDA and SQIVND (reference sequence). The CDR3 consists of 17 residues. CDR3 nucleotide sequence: TGTGCCAGTAGCAAAGGCGGGACTAGCGGGGGGGGAGAGACCCAGTACTTC. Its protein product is CASSKGGTSGGGETQYF.

The CDR3 sequence: CASCNPTGGAYEQYF. The DNA of the CDR3 is TGTGCCAGCTGCAATCCGACAGGGGGCGCGTACGAGCAGTACTTC. The chain combines TRBV28 with TRBJ2-7; 10 bases map to TRBD1. Per the germline V gene, CDR1 is MDHEN and CDR2 is SYDVKM. CDR3 length equals 15 residues. The junction had 11 bases not matched to a gene; V was cut back by 8 bases and J by 4 bases.

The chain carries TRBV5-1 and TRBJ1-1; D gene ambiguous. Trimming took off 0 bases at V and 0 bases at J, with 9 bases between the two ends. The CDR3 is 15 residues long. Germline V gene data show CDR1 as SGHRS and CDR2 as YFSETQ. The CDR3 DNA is TGCGCCAGCAGCTTGGAGTACAGTATGAACACTGAAGCTTTCTTT. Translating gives CASSLEYSMNTEAFF.

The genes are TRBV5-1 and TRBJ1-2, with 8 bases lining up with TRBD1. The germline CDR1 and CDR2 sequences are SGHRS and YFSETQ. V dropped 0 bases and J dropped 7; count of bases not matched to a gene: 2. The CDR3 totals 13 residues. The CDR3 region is CASSLGTGGGYTF. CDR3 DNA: TGCGCCAGCAGCTTGGGTACAGGGGGTGGCTACACCTTC.

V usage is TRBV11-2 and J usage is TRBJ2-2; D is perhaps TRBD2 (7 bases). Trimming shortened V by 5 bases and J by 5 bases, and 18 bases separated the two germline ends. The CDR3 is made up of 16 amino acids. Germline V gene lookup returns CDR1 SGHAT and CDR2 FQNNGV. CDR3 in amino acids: CASSQRPGGPTGELFF. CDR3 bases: TGTGCCAGCAGCCAAAGACCGGGGGGCCCTACCGGGGAGCTGTTTTTT.

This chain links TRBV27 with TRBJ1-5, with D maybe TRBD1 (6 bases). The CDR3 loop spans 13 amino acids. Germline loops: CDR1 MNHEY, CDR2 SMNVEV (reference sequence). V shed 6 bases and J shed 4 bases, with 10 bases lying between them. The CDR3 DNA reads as TGTGCCAGCAGCTACAGGGAGAATCAGCCCCAGCATTTT. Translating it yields CASSYRENQPQHF.

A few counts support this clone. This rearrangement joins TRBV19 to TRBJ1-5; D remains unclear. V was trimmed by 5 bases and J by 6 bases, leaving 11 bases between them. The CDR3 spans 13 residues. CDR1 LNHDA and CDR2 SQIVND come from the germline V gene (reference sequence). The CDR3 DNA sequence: TGTGCCAGTAGTGCCCTGGTGGTTCAGCCCCAGCATTTT. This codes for CASSALVVQPQHF.

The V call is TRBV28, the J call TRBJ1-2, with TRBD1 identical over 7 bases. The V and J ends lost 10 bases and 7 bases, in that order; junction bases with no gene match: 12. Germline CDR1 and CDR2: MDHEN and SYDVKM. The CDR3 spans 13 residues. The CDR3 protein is CANTDRVNGGYTF. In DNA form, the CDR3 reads TGTGCCAACACCGACAGGGTAAATGGTGGCTACACCTTC.

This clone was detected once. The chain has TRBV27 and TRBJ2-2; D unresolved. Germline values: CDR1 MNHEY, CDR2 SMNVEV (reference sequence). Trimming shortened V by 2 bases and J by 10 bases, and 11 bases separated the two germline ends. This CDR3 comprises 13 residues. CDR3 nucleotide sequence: TGTGCCAGCAGTTTAGATGGGGTCGTGGAGCTGTTTTTT. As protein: CASSLDGVVELFF.

CDR3 in DNA: TGTGCCAGCAGTGAGAGACAGGGGACTTCACCCCTCCACTTT. It codes for CASSERQGTSPLHF. The J gene is TRBJ1-6, the V gene TRBV6-1; the match to TRBD1 covers 8 bases. The length of the CDR3 is 14 residues. Germline V gene lookup returns CDR1 MNHNS and CDR2 SASEGT. V dropped 3 bases and J dropped 9; count of bases not matched to a gene: 4.

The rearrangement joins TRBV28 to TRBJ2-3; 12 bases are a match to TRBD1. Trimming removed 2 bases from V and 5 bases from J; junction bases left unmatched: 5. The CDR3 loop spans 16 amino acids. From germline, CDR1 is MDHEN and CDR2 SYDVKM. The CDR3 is CASSLEGTGGRDTQYF. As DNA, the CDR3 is TGTGCCAGCAGTTTAGAAGGGACAGGGGGCAGAGATACGCAGTATTTT.

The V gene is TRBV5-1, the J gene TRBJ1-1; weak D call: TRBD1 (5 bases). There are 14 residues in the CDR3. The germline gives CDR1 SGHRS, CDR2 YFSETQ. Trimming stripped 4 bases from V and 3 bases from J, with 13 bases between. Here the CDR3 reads CASSPTTGDTEAFF. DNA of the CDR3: TGCGCCAGCAGCCCGACTACGGGGGACACTGAAGCTTTCTTT.

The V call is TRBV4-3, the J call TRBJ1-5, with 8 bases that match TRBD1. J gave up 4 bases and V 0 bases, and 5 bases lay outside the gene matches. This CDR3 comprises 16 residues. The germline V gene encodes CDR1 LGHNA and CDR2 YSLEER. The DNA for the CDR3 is TGCGCCAGCAGCCAAGATGGGGGGACAGGTAATCAGCCCCAGCATTTT. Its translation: CASSQDGGTGNQPQHF.

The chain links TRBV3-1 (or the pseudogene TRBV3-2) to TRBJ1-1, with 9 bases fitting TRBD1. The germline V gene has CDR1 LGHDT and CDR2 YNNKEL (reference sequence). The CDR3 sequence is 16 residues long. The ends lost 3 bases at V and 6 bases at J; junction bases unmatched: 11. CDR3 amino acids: CASSHRDRGAAPEAFF. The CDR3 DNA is TGTGCCAGCAGCCACCGCGACAGGGGGGCGGCCCCTGAAGCTTTCTTT.

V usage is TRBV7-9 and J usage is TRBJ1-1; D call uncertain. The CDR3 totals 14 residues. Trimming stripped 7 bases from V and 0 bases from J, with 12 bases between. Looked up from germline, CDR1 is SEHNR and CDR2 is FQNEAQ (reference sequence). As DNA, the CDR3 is TGTGCCAGCACCCCACCCCCACTGAACACTGAAGCTTTCTTT. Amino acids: CASTPPPLNTEAFF.